The T cell receptor (beta chain) under discussion was sequenced for a study of CD8 T cells in ankylosing spondylitis. TCRdb fed the 5' RACE reads into MiXCR, producing one record per CDR3 protein. The sample consists of a few hundred thousand distinct CDR3 sequences, 20% of them appearing once. The V and J ends lost 5 bases and 5 bases, in that order; junction bases with no gene match: 8. The CDR3 spans 15 residues. The germline gives CDR1 MNHNS, CDR2 SASEGT. The sequence was obtained from a male donor with ankylosing spondylitis or in good health (not recorded which). The source material was blood, either unsorted or a sorted T cell fraction (not recorded which). The chain carries TRBV6-1 and TRBJ2-5, with 10 bases matching TRBD2. In nucleotides, the CDR3 is TGTGCCAGCAGTAAAGGGACTAGCGTTCCGGAGACCCAGTACTTC. It codes for CASSKGTSVPETQYF.